This T cell receptor (beta chain) was observed in a study of blood T cell repertoires in COVID-19. Sequenced by immunoSEQ multiplex PCR; TCRdb stores in-frame clones only, minus some. In the table there are roughly 380,000 clones, roughly 87% of which are singletons. The germline V gene has CDR1 MNHEY and CDR2 SMNVEV (reference sequence). The CDR3 loop spans 14 amino acids. The V segment lost 5 bases and the J segment 2 bases; nucleotides outside the gene matches: 4. Concerning this clone: This same CDR3 is encoded by further DNA sequences in the sample.

The receptor's source is a woman under 40 who had recovered from COVID-19. The sample comprised PBMCs or T cells enriched from blood (not recorded which). V gene TRBV27 combines with J gene TRBJ1-2; 8 bases fit TRBD1. The CDR3 here is CASSPRQGNYGYTF. The CDR3 DNA follows: TGTGCCAGCAGTCCAAGACAGGGGAACTATGGCTACACCTTC.